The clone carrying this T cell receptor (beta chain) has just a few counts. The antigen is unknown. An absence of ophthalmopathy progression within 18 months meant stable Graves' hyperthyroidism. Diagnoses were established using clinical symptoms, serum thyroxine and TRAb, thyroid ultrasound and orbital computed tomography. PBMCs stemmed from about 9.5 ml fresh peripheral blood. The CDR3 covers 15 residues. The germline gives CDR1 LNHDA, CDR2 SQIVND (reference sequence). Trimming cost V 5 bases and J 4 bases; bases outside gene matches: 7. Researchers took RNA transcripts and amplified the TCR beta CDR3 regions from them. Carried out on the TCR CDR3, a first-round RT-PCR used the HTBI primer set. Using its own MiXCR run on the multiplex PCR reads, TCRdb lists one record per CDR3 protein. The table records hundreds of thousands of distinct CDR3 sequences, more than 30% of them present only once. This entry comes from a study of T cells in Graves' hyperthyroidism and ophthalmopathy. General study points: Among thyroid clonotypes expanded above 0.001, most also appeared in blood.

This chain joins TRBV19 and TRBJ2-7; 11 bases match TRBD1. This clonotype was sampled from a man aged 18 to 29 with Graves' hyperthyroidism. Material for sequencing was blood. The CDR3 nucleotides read TGTGCCAGTAGTCCTGGACAGGGGGCTAGATACGAGCAGTACTTC. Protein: CASSPGQGARYEQYF.